A selection of T cell receptor beta chains follows, all from one sample in a study of blood T cells in healthy people across ages. Each CDR3 protein gets one entry after TCRdb re-called the 5' RACE reads with MiXCR. The data show roughly 1,500,000 distinct CDR3 sequences, with 42% seen just once and 7.9% held by the top ten. The specimen was blood. The receptors derive from a woman between 18 and 29 years old in good health. Both conserved end residues are part of each CDR3. A D gene is named only where the DNA matches it firmly. Clone size is stated in some rows and not others, as once, few, many or a class when expanded.

J gene: TRBJ2-5
D gene: NA
clone size: NA
V gene: TRBV20-1
CDR3 DNA: TGCAGTGCTAGAGTCCGGGGTCCGGAGACCCAGTACTTC
CDR3 protein: CSARVRGPETQYF

J gene: TRBJ2-1
D gene: TRBD2
clone size: NA
V gene: TRBV3-1
CDR3 DNA: TGTGCCAGCTCGGCGGGAGGGCCGCGGGAGCAGTTCTTC
CDR3 protein: CASSAGGPREQFF

J gene: TRBJ1-6
D gene: NA
clone size: NA
V gene: TRBV6-5
CDR3 DNA: TGTGCCAGCAGTTACGGCGGACGAAATTCACCCCTCCACTTT
CDR3 protein: CASSYGGRNSPLHF

J gene: TRBJ1-2
D gene: NA
clone size: NA
V gene: TRBV14
CDR3 DNA: TGTGCCAGCAGCGGGGGGCTAAAGTATGGCTACACCTTC
CDR3 protein: CASSGGLKYGYTF

J gene: TRBJ2-4
D gene: TRBD1
clone size: few
V gene: TRBV5-6
CDR3 DNA: TGTGCCAGCAGCTTCGGGACAGGGGTAAACATTCAGTACTTC
CDR3 protein: CASSFGTGVNIQYF

J gene: TRBJ1-6
D gene: TRBD1
clone size: few
V gene: TRBV2
CDR3 DNA: TGTGCCAGCGGGACAGATAGCTCCTATAATTCACCCCTCCACTTT
CDR3 protein: CASGTDSSYNSPLHF

J gene: TRBJ2-7
D gene: NA
clone size: once
V gene: TRBV9
CDR3 DNA: TGTGCCAGCAGCGTAGGACAGGACCTCTACGAGCAGTACTTC
CDR3 protein: CASSVGQDLYEQYF

J gene: TRBJ2-3
D gene: NA
clone size: few
V gene: TRBV6-5
CDR3 DNA: TGTGCCAGCAGTTCCCCCCGGTGGGCAGATACGCAGTATTTT
CDR3 protein: CASSSPRWADTQYF

J gene: TRBJ2-7
D gene: NA
clone size: few
V gene: TRBV4-2
CDR3 DNA: TGTGCCAGCAGCCAAGTCCCCGCGTGGCTAGACCCCGAGCAGTACTTC
CDR3 protein: CASSQVPAWLDPEQYF

J gene: TRBJ1-2
D gene: TRBD1
clone size: NA
V gene: TRBV13
CDR3 DNA: TGTGCCAGCAGCGAAAGCGGGACAGGGGGCTTTGGATATGGCTACACCTTC
CDR3 protein: CASSESGTGGFGYGYTF

J gene: TRBJ2-1
D gene: NA
clone size: many
V gene: TRBV6-5
CDR3 DNA: TGTGCCAGCAGTCCCAGCTGGACCAGGAATGAGCAGTTCTTC
CDR3 protein: CASSPSWTRNEQFF

J gene: TRBJ2-3
D gene: TRBD2
clone size: many
V gene: TRBV10-3
CDR3 DNA: TGTGCCATCAGTGCAGCGGGGAACACAGATACGCAGTATTTT
CDR3 protein: CAISAAGNTDTQYF

J gene: TRBJ2-3
D gene: NA
clone size: many
V gene: TRBV6-1
CDR3 DNA: TGTGCCAGCGACCTACAGGGTTACGACACAGATACGCAGTATTTT
CDR3 protein: CASDLQGYDTDTQYF

J gene: TRBJ2-7
D gene: NA
clone size: few
V gene: TRBV28
CDR3 DNA: TGTGCCAGCAGTTCCAGCCCGGGTCTGTACGAGCAGTACTTC
CDR3 protein: CASSSSPGLYEQYF

J gene: TRBJ2-7
D gene: NA
clone size: NA
V gene: TRBV28
CDR3 DNA: TGTGCCGCTCAAAGGGCGGGAACCTACGAGCAGTACTTC
CDR3 protein: CAAQRAGTYEQYF

J gene: TRBJ2-1
D gene: NA
clone size: many
V gene: TRBV2
CDR3 DNA: TGTGCCAGCAGTGTTGGGGGGCCCAATGAGCAGTTCTTC
CDR3 protein: CASSVGGPNEQFF

J gene: TRBJ2-5
D gene: NA
clone size: few
V gene: TRBV7-3
CDR3 DNA: TGTGCCAGCAGCCGGACTTCCCAAGAGACCCAGTACTTC
CDR3 protein: CASSRTSQETQYF

J gene: TRBJ2-5
D gene: NA
clone size: NA
V gene: TRBV30
CDR3 DNA: TGTGCCTGGAGTGGCCTAGAAGAGACCCAGTACTTC
CDR3 protein: CAWSGLEETQYF

J gene: TRBJ1-6
D gene: NA
clone size: NA
V gene: TRBV18
CDR3 DNA: TGTGCCAGCTCACCTCGGGACCCTACTTATTCACCCCTCCACTTT
CDR3 protein: CASSPRDPTYSPLHF

J gene: TRBJ1-6
D gene: NA
clone size: NA
V gene: TRBV5-1
CDR3 DNA: TGCGCCAGCAGCTATTCACAGGGCCGAGATTCACCCCTCCACTTT
CDR3 protein: CASSYSQGRDSPLHF

J gene: TRBJ1-6
D gene: NA
clone size: NA
V gene: TRBV12-3/TRBV12-4
CDR3 DNA: TGTGCCAGCAGTTTAGTGGGGGTAACGGGGAATTCACCCCTCCACTTT
CDR3 protein: CASSLVGVTGNSPLHF

J gene: TRBJ1-2
D gene: TRBD1
clone size: NA
V gene: TRBV16
CDR3 DNA: TGTGCCAGCAGCCAATCAGGGGGCAGAGGCTACACCTTC
CDR3 protein: CASSQSGGRGYTF

J gene: TRBJ2-1
D gene: NA
clone size: few
V gene: TRBV20-1
CDR3 DNA: TGCAGTGCCCCCCTATCCGGGACAACCAACAATGAGCAGTTCTTC
CDR3 protein: CSAPLSGTTNNEQFF

J gene: TRBJ2-2
D gene: NA
clone size: few
V gene: TRBV2
CDR3 DNA: TGTGCCAGCAGTGTTTCGGGTACCGGGGAGCTGTTTTTT
CDR3 protein: CASSVSGTGELFF

J gene: TRBJ1-4
D gene: NA
clone size: NA
V gene: TRBV12-3/TRBV12-4
CDR3 DNA: TGTGCCAGCAGTTGTGGGGCCGCTTTCGAGGAAAAACTGTTTTTT
CDR3 protein: CASSCGAAFEEKLFF

J gene: TRBJ2-3
D gene: TRBD1
clone size: once
V gene: TRBV9
CDR3 DNA: TGTGCCAGCAGCGGACTCGTGCGCAGGGGGAGCACAGATACGCAGTATTTT
CDR3 protein: CASSGLVRRGSTDTQYF

J gene: TRBJ1-2
D gene: NA
clone size: NA
V gene: TRBV20-1
CDR3 DNA: TGCAGTGCTAGCCAAGGTGGGCACGGAGGGGGCTACACCTTC
CDR3 protein: CSASQGGHGGGYTF

J gene: TRBJ2-5
D gene: NA
clone size: NA
V gene: TRBV29-1
CDR3 DNA: TGCAGCGTTGAAGATCAGCGGTTGAAGACCCAGTACTTC
CDR3 protein: CSVEDQRLKTQYF

J gene: TRBJ2-5
D gene: NA
clone size: few
V gene: TRBV7-8
CDR3 DNA: TGTGCCAGCAGCTTAATGGCTACGTTTGAAGAGACCCAGTACTTC
CDR3 protein: CASSLMATFEETQYF

J gene: TRBJ1-3
D gene: TRBD1
clone size: NA
V gene: TRBV5-1
CDR3 DNA: TGCGCCAGCAGCCCGGGGGACAGCTCTGGAAACACCATATATTTT
CDR3 protein: CASSPGDSSGNTIYF

J gene: TRBJ2-5
D gene: NA
clone size: NA
V gene: TRBV15
CDR3 DNA: TGTGCCACCAGCAGACCAGAACTAGCACAGGAGCAGTACTTC
CDR3 protein: CATSRPELAQEQYF

J gene: TRBJ1-5
D gene: NA
clone size: few
V gene: TRBV7-2
CDR3 DNA: TGTGCCAGCAGCTTAGTTCGGTGGGATCAGCCCCAGCATTTT
CDR3 protein: CASSLVRWDQPQHF

J gene: TRBJ2-7
D gene: NA
clone size: NA
V gene: TRBV10-1
CDR3 DNA: TGCGCCAGCAGTGAAGGTCCGGCCTGGAGTAGCGGTGGCTCCTACAATGAGCAGTACTTC
CDR3 protein: CASSEGPAWSSGGSYNEQYF